This is a list of T cell receptor beta chains from one sample in a study of siplizumab effects on memory and regulatory T cells. No cognate antigen is known for these TCRs. Here immunoSEQ multiplex PCR was the method, and the copy in TCRdb shows in-frame clones only, minus some. Of about 13,000 clones listed, almost 40% were seen once; the top ten hold about 9.5%. The material sequenced was CFSE-low (dividing) CD8+ T cells sorted from an allogeneic mixed lymphocyte reaction. These receptor sequences come from a human donor in good health; the cells came from an allogeneic mixed lymphocyte reaction. The conserved cysteine and the conserved F or W are not part of the CDR3 here. Clone size is not always given. Where it is, it says once, few, many or a class for expanded clones.

J gene: TRBJ2-7; V gene: TRBV11-2; clone size: few; CDR3 protein: ASSLGSTYEQY
J gene: TRBJ2-7; V gene: TRBV6-5; clone size: few; CDR3 protein: ASSTQGSLYEQY
J gene: TRBJ2-7; V gene: TRBV7-9; clone size: few; CDR3 protein: ASSLPAGPIYEQY
J gene: TRBJ2-7; V gene: TRBV6-5; clone size: .; CDR3 protein: ASRGRGASYEQY
J gene: TRBJ2-7; V gene: TRBV7-6; clone size: .; CDR3 protein: ASSVTGLTVEQY
J gene: TRBJ1-1; V gene: TRBV27; clone size: medium-sized; CDR3 protein: ASSFGGAEAF
J gene: TRBJ2-7; V gene: TRBV2; clone size: few; CDR3 protein: ASSESVKFYEQY
J gene: TRBJ2-3; V gene: TRBV2; clone size: once; CDR3 protein: ASTDRLGRYTDTQY
J gene: TRBJ2-3; V gene: TRBV2; clone size: medium-sized; CDR3 protein: ASSEPSGGLDTQY
J gene: TRBJ1-1; V gene: TRBV7-4; clone size: .; CDR3 protein: ASSIPLTGANTEAF
J gene: TRBJ1-4; V gene: TRBV9; clone size: .; CDR3 protein: ASTLRNRVANEKLF
J gene: TRBJ2-4; V gene: TRBV29-1; clone size: few; CDR3 protein: SVHITDKNIQY
J gene: TRBJ2-7; V gene: TRBV5-6; clone size: few; CDR3 protein: ASSLWRGFYEQY
J gene: TRBJ1-1; V gene: TRBV7-9; clone size: .; CDR3 protein: ASSLRADEAF
J gene: TRBJ2-5; V gene: TRBV4-3; clone size: .; CDR3 protein: ASSQAGVEETQY
J gene: TRBJ2-2; V gene: TRBV10-2; clone size: .; CDR3 protein: ASSARSGELF
J gene: TRBJ1-1; V gene: TRBV11-1; clone size: .; CDR3 protein: ASSWGGATEAF
J gene: TRBJ1-1; V gene: TRBV27; clone size: .; CDR3 protein: ASSFGTGLGTEAF
J gene: TRBJ2-5; V gene: TRBV13; clone size: once; CDR3 protein: ASSLRIQETQY
J gene: TRBJ1-2; V gene: TRBV7-9; clone size: .; CDR3 protein: ASSSSLANYGYT
J gene: TRBJ1-6; V gene: TRBV5-6; clone size: .; CDR3 protein: ASSTDFGAGSSYNSPLH
J gene: TRBJ1-2; V gene: TRBV6-5; clone size: .; CDR3 protein: ASSYSTESSYGYT
J gene: TRBJ1-5; V gene: TRBV4-2; clone size: few; CDR3 protein: ASSPRTGVSNQPQH
J gene: TRBJ2-7; V gene: TRBV27; clone size: .; CDR3 protein: ASSDSSYEQY